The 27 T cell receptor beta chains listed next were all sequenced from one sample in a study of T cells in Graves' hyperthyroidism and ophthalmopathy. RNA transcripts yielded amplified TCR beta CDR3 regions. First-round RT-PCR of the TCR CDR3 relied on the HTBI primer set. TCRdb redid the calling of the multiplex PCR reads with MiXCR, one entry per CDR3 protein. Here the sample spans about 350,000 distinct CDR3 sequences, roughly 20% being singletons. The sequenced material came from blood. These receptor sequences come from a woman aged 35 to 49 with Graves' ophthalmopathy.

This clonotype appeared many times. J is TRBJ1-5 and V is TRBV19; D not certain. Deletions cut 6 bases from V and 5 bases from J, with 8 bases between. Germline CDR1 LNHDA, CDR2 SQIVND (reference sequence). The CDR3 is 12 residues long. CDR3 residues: CASSYQYQPQHF. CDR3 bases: TGTGCCAGTAGCTATCAGTATCAGCCCCAGCATTTT.

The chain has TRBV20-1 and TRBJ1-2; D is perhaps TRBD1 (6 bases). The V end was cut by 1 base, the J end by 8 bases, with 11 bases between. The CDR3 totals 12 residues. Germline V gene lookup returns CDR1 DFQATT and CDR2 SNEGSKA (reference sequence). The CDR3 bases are TGCAGTGCTAGAGGGACAGCTCTCGGCTACACCTTC. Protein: CSARGTALGYTF.

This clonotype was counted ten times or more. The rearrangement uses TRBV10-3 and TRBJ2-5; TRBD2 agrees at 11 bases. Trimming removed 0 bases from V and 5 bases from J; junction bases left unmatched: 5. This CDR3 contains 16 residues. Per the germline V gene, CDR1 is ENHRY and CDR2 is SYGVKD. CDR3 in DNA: TGTGCCATCAGTGAGTCTCTAGCGGGAGGTGACGAGACCCAGTACTTC. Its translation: CAISESLAGGDETQYF.

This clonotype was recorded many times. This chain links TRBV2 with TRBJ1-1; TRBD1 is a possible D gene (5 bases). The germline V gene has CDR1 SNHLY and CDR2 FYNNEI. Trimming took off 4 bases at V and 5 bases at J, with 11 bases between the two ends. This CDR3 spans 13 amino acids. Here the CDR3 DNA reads TGTGCCAGCAGTGTAACCGGGACTACTGAAGCTTTCTTT. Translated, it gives CASSVTGTTEAFF.

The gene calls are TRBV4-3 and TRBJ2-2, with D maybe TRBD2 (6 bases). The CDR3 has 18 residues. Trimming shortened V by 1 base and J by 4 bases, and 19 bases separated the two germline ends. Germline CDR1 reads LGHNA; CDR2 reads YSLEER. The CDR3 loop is CASSQGSAGSSSTGELFF. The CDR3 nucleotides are TGCGCCAGCAGCCAAGGATCCGCGGGAAGTTCGAGCACCGGGGAGCTGTTTTTT.

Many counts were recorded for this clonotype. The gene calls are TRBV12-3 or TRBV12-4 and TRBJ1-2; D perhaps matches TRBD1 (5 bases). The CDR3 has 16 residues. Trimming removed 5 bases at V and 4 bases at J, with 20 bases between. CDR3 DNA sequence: TGTGCCAGCAGTGCCCGACAGTTACGACTGCTCTATGGCTACACCTTC. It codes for CASSARQLRLLYGYTF.

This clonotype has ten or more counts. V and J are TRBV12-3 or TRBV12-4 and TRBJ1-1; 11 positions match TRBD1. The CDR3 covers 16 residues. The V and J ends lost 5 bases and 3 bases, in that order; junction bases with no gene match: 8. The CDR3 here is CASSPGTGGWYTEAFF. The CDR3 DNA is TGTGCCAGCAGTCCCGGGACAGGGGGTTGGTACACTGAAGCTTTCTTT.

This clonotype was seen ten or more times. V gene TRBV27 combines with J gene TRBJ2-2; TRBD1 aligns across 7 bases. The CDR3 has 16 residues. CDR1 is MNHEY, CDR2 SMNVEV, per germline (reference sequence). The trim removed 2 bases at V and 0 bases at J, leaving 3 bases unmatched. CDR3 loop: CASSLDRVANTGELFF. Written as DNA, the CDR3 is TGTGCCAGCAGTTTAGACAGGGTTGCGAACACCGGGGAGCTGTTTTTT.

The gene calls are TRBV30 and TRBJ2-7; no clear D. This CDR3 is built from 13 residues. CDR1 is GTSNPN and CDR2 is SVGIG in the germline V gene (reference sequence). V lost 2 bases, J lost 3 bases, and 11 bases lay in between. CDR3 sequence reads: CAWSPHEYYEQYF. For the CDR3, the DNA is TGTGCCTGGAGTCCTCACGAGTACTACGAGCAGTACTTC.

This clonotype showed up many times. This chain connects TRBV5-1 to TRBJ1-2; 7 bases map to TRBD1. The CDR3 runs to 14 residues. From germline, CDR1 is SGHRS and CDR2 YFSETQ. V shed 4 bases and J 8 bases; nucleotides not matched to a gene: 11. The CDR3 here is CASSPPGQLTGYTF. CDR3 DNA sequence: TGCGCCAGCAGCCCCCCGGGACAGCTTACCGGCTACACCTTC.

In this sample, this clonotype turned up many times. The CDR3: CASKPGQESQPQHF. DNA of the CDR3: TGTGCCAGCAAACCGGGACAGGAATCTCAGCCCCAGCATTTT. The J gene is TRBJ1-5, the V gene TRBV10-3; 8 bases are a match to TRBD1. The V gene end was trimmed by 10 bases and the J gene end by 6 bases; junction bases not matched to a gene: 11. Germline V gives CDR1 ENHRY, CDR2 SYGVKD. The CDR3 has 14 residues.

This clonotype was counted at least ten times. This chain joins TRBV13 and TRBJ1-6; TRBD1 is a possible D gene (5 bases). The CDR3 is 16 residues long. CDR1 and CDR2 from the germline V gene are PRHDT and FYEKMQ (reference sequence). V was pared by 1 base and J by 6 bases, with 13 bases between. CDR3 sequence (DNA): TGTGCCAGCAGCTTAGTGAGACAGACTTTTAATTCACCCCTCCACTTT. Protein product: CASSLVRQTFNSPLHF.

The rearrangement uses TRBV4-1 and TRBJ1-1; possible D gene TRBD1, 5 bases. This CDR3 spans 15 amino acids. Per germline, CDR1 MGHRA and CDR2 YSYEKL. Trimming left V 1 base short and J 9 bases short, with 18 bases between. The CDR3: CASSQGMLRGGQAFF. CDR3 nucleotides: TGCGCCAGCAGCCAAGGAATGTTGAGGGGAGGTCAAGCTTTCTTT.

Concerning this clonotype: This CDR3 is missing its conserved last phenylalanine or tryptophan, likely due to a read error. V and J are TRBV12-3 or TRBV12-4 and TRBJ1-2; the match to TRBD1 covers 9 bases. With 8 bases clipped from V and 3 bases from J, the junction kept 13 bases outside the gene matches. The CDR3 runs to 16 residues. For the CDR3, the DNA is TGTGCCAGCTGCTTAGGGACAGGGAATGATGACTATGGCTACACCCTC. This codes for CASCLGTGNDDYGYTL.

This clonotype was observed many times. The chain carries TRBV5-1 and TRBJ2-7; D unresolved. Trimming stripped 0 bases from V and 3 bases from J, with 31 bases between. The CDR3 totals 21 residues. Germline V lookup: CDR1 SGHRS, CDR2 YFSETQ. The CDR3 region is CASSLVSPPSIDQNPYYEQYF. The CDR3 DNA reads TGCGCCAGCAGCTTGGTTTCGCCCCCTTCCATCGACCAAAATCCTTACTACGAGCAGTACTTC.

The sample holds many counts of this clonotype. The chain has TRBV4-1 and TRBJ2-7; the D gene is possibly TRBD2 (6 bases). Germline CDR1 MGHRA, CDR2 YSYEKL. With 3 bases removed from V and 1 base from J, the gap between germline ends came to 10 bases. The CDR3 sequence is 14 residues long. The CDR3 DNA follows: TGCGCCAGCAGCCAGGAGACTAGATCCTACGAGCAGTACTTC. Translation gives CASSQETRSYEQYF.

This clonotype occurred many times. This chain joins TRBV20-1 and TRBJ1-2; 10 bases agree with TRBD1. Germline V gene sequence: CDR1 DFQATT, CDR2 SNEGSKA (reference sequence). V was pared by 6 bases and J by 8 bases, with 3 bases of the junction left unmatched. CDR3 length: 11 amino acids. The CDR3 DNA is TGCAGTGCGACAGGGGGCGCGGGCTACACCTTC. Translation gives CSATGGAGYTF.

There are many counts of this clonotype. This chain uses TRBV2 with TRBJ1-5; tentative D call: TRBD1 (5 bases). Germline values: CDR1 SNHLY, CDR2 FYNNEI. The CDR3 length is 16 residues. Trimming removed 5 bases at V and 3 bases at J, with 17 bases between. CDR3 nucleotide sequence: TGTGCCAGCAGTTACTACCGGGACGGCTTCAATCAGCCCCAGCATTTT. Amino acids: CASSYYRDGFNQPQHF. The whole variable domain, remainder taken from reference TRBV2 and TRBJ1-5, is EPEVTQTPSHQVTQMGQEVILRCVPISNHLYFYWYRQILGQKVEFLVSFYNNEISEKSEIFDDQFSVERPDGSNFTLKIRSTKLEDSAMYFCASSYYRDGFNQPQHFGDGTRLSIL.

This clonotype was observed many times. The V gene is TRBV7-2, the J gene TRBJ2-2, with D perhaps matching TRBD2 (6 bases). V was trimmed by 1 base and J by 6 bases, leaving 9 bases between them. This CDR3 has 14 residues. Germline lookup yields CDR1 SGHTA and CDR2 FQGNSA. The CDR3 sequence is CASSLVGGSGELFF. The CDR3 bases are TGTGCCAGCAGCTTAGTCGGGGGTTCCGGGGAGCTGTTTTTT.

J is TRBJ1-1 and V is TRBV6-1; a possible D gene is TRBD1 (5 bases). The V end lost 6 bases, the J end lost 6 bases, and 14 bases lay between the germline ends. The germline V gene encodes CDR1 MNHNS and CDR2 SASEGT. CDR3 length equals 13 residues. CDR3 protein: CASSGPGSPEAFF. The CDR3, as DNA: TGTGCCAGCAGCGGGCCAGGGTCCCCTGAAGCTTTCTTT.

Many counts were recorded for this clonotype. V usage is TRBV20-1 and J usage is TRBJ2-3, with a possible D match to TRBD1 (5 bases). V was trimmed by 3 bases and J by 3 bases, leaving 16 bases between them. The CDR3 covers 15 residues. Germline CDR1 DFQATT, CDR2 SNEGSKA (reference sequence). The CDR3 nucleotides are TGCAGTGCTAGTGTCCCGACAGATGCTACAGATACGCAGTATTTT. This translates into CSASVPTDATDTQYF.

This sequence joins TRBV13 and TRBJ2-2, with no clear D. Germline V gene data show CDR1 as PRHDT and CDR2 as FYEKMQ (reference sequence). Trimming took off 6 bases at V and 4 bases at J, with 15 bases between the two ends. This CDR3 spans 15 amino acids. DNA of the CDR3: TGTGCCAGCAGACGACAAAGCTCGAGCACCGGGGAGCTGTTTTTT. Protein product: CASRRQSSSTGELFF.

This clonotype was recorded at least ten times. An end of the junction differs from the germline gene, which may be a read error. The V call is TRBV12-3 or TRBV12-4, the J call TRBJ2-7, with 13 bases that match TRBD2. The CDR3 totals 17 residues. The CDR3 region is CASSPGLAGDPSCEQYF. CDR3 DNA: TGTGCCAGCAGTCCTGGACTAGCGGGAGATCCCTCCTGCGAGCAGTACTTC.

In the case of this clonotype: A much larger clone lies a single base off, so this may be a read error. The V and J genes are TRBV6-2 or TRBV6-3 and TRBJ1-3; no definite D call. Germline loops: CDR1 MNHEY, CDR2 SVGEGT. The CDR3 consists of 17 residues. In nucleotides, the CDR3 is TGTGCCAGCAGTTACTCCCCTCCCACGGGCTCTGGAAACACCATATCTTTT. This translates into CASSYSPPTGSGNTISF.

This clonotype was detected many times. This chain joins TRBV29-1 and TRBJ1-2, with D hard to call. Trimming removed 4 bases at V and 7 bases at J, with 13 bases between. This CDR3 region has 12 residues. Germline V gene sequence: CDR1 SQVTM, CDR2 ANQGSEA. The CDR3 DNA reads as TGCAGCGTTGGACTCCTAAGCAGTGGCTACACCTTC. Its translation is CSVGLLSSGYTF.

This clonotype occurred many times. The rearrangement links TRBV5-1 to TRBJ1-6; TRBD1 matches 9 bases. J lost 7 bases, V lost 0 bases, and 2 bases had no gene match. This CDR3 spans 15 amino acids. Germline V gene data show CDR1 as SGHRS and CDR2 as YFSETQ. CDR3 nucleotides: TGCGCCAGCAGCTTGGCCGGACAGGGGAATTCACCCCTCCACTTT. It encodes CASSLAGQGNSPLHF.

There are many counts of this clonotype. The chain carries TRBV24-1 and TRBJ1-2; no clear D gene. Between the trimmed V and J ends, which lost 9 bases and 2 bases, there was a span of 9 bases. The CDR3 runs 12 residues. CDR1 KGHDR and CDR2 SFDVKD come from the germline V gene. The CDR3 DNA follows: TGTGCCACCTCCCGTCAGAACTATGGCTACACCTTC. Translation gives CATSRQNYGYTF.